These 7 T cell receptor beta chains were all obtained from the same sample, sequenced in a study of control samples from healthy donors and cancer patients. Sequencing was performed with immunoSEQ multiplex PCR; in TCRdb, only in-frame clones are kept and a portion is missing. This table has around 85,000 clones, roughly 89% appearing once. Specimen: blood. These receptors all come from a woman aged 55-70 years in good health.

The V gene is TRBV30, the J gene TRBJ2-7; the match to TRBD1 covers 9 bases. The germline CDR1 and CDR2 sequences are GTSNPN and SVGIG (reference sequence). V lost 0 bases and J lost 4; bases outside the gene matches: 4. The CDR3 contains 14 residues. The CDR3 coding sequence is TGTGCCTGGAGTGTACAGGGGACAGGGTACGAGCAGTACTTC. It encodes CAWSVQGTGYEQYF. Full variable domain (remainder filled in from reference TRBV30 and TRBJ2-7): SQTIHQWPATLVQPVGSPLSLECTVEGTSNPNLYWYRQAAGRGLQLLFYSVGIGQISSEVPQNLSASRPQDRQFILSSKKLLLSDSGFYLCAWSVQGTGYEQYFGPGTRLTVT.

V usage is TRBV5-6 and J usage is TRBJ1-4; 7 bases agree with TRBD1. Germline CDR1 reads SGHDT; CDR2 reads YYEEEE. The CDR3 has 15 residues. The J segment lost 5 bases and the V segment lost 4 bases, leaving 8 bases of the junction unmatched. CDR3 sequence: CASSLIGGRNEKLFF. The CDR3 bases are TGTGCCAGCAGCCTGATAGGGGGCAGGAATGAAAAACTGTTTTTT. Variable domain in full (rest from reference TRBV5-6 and TRBJ1-4): DAGVTQSPTHLIKTRGQQVTLRCSPKSGHDTVSWYQQALGQGPQFIFQYYEEEERQRGNFPDRFSGHQFPNYSSELNVNALLLGDSALYLCASSLIGGRNEKLFFGSGTQLSVL.

Note on this clone: In the same sample, other DNA sequences code for this CDR3. This chain connects TRBV7-9 to TRBJ2-7; D call uncertain. The CDR3 consists of 14 residues. Germline CDR1 reads SEHNR; CDR2 reads FQNEAQ (reference sequence). The germline V and J ends were trimmed by 1 base and 0 bases, with 7 bases remaining between them. Here the CDR3 reads CASSLVGSSYEQYF. The CDR3 DNA sequence: TGTGCCAGCAGCTTAGTGGGCAGCTCCTACGAGCAGTACTTC.

The chain employs TRBV7-2 and TRBJ2-2; TRBD1 matches at 8 bases. J lost 7 bases, V lost 4 bases, and 11 bases had no gene match. CDR3 length: 16 amino acids. Germline CDR1 reads SGHTA; CDR2 reads FQGNSA. The CDR3 coding sequence is TGTGCCAGCAGCTCCACTAGGACAGGGACGGGCGGGGAGCTGTTTTTT. Amino acid sequence: CASSSTRTGTGGELFF.

V and J are TRBV5-1 and TRBJ1-1, with unresolved D. The CDR3 loop spans 11 amino acids. Germline loops: CDR1 SGHRS, CDR2 YFSETQ. V lost 6 bases and J lost 1, with 4 bases in between. The DNA of the CDR3 is TGCGCCAGCACCCGGAACACTGAAGCTTTCTTT. It is translated as CASTRNTEAFF.

The V and J genes are TRBV28 and TRBJ1-1; D gene uncertain. Germline CDR1 is MDHEN and CDR2 is SYDVKM. This CDR3 has 13 amino acids. V was shortened by 4 bases and J by 4 bases, with 10 bases between the two germline ends. The CDR3 is CASSSDPGTEAFF. Here the CDR3 DNA reads TGTGCCAGCAGTTCCGACCCGGGCACTGAAGCTTTCTTT.

The V call is TRBV18, the J call TRBJ2-1; the D is unclear. The germline gives CDR1 KGHSH, CDR2 LQKENI. The V gene lost 3 bases and the J gene lost 4 bases, with 10 bases spanning the gap. The CDR3 spans 14 residues. In nucleotides, the CDR3 is TGTGCCAGCTCACCGACCGCAGAATACAATGAGCAGTTCTTC. Residues: CASSPTAEYNEQFF.